These T cell receptor beta chains were read from a single sample in a study of T cell responses to AZD1222 COVID-19 vaccine. Here immunoSEQ multiplex PCR was the method, and the copy in TCRdb shows in-frame clones only, minus some. This sample carries approximately 150,000 clones, approximately 90% of them seen once, and the ten largest clones take 1.3% to 1.5%. Sequencing was performed on peripheral blood, taken on day 0 of AZD1222 vaccination. All receptors derive from an adult in good health. Each CDR3 is given with its conserved first and last residue. Fields, in order: V gene, J gene, D gene, clone size, CDR3 length, CDR3 DNA, CDR3 protein. The D gene is left open where the match is weak. The size of a clone is reported for some rows only, either as once, few or many, or as a class for expanded clones.

>TRBV4-1|TRBJ2-7|-|-|14
TGCGCCAGCAGCCAAGAGCTACGATCCTACGAGCAGTACTTC
CASSQELRSYEQYF
>TRBV6-5|TRBJ1-4|-|-|13
TGTGCCAGCAGCGTTCGGAGGGGTGAAAAACTGTTTTTT
CASSVRRGEKLFF
>TRBV7-2|TRBJ2-3|-|-|15
TGTGCCAGCAGCGGCGGGCCTCAACAGCCGCTGACGCAGTATTTT
CASSGGPQQPLTQYF
>TRBV7-9|TRBJ1-2|-|-|16
TGTGCCAGCAGCTCGGAAGGCGCCATGGGGTACTATGGCTACACCTTC
CASSSEGAMGYYGYTF
>TRBV27|TRBJ1-6|TRBD1|-|15
TGTGCCAGCACACAGGGGGCCACCTATAATTCACCCCTCCACTTT
CASTQGATYNSPLHF
>TRBV19|TRBJ1-5|-|-|13
TGTGCCAGTAGTATTTGGGTAGGTCAGCCCCAGCATTTT
CASSIWVGQPQHF
>TRBV20-1|TRBJ2-3|-|-|10
TGCAGTGCTAGACGGGACACGCAGTATTTT
CSARRDTQYF
>TRBV7-3|TRBJ2-1|-|-|13
TGTGCCAGCAGCCAGAGCTCCTACAATGAGCAGTTCTTC
CASSQSSYNEQFF
>TRBV27|TRBJ2-7|TRBD2|-|14
TGTGCCAGCAGTTTACTTATAACTAGCGACGAGCAGTACTTC
CASSLLITSDEQYF
>TRBV19|TRBJ2-1|TRBD2|-|17
TGTGCCAGTAGTAACCGCTTTATAACTAGCGGCGACAATGAGCAGTTCTTC
CASSNRFITSGDNEQFF
>TRBV5-1|TRBJ1-1|-|-|15
TGCGCCAGCAGTTTAGGAGGGGCAAGGAGGACTGAAGCTTTCTTT
CASSLGGARRTEAFF
>TRBV19|TRBJ2-4|TRBD1|-|14
TGTGCCAGTATGAGAGGGGGCCGAGAAAACATTCAGTACTTC
CASMRGGRENIQYF
>TRBV7-2|TRBJ1-5|-|-|14
TGTGCCAGCAGCGGGGGGGAGAGCAATCAGCCCCAGCATTTT
CASSGGESNQPQHF
>TRBV7-2|TRBJ2-2|-|-|13
TGTGCCAGCAGTTTCCAGGGCACCGGGGAGCTGTTTTTT
CASSFQGTGELFF
>TRBV30|TRBJ1-5|-|-|14
TGTGCCTGGAGAGGGCCTGGGGGCAATCAGCCCCAGCATTTT
CAWRGPGGNQPQHF
>TRBV11-2|TRBJ1-4|-|-|18
TGTGCCAGCAGCTTAACTTCCTACGCGAGGGGGGCAGGTGAAAAACTGTTTTTT
CASSLTSYARGAGEKLFF
>TRBV30|TRBJ1-3|TRBD1|-|14
TGTGCCTGGCGAGCCAGGGGGTCTGGAAACACCATATATTTT
CAWRARGSGNTIYF
>TRBV6-2/TRBV6-3|TRBJ1-2|-|-|13
TGTGCCAGCAGTTACTCGGGGGGGTATGGCTACACCTTC
CASSYSGGYGYTF
>TRBV7-2|TRBJ1-2|-|-|15
TGTGCCAGCAGCCCGGAGTTGGCGGCGGGCTATGGCTACACCTTC
CASSPELAAGYGYTF
>TRBV30|TRBJ1-1|-|-|13
TGTGCCTGGAGCTATCGAGGGGGCACTGAAGCTTTCTTT
CAWSYRGGTEAFF
>TRBV28|TRBJ1-2|TRBD1|-|15
TGTGCCAGCAGATTGACGGACAGGGCGGGCTATGGCTACACCTTC
CASRLTDRAGYGYTF
>TRBV14|TRBJ2-1|-|-|16
TGTGCCAGCAGCCCCGGCGGGGTAGGTCTCATCGATGAGCAGTTCTTC
CASSPGGVGLIDEQFF
>TRBV19|TRBJ2-1|-|-|17
TGTGCCAGTAGTATATCCCCCGGGGCGGGATCCTACAATGAGCAGTTCTTC
CASSISPGAGSYNEQFF
>TRBV5-1|TRBJ2-2|TRBD1|-|16
TGCGCCAGCAGCTTGGGCGGGACAGGGAACACCGGGGAGCTGTTTTTT
CASSLGGTGNTGELFF
>TRBV18|TRBJ1-2|-|-|13
TGTGCCAGCTCACCTCCAGCTAACTATGGCTACACCTTC
CASSPPANYGYTF
>TRBV11-2|TRBJ1-1|-|-|15
TGTGCCAGCAGCTTAGAGTCTCGGGGGAACACTGAAGCTTTCTTT
CASSLESRGNTEAFF
>TRBV29-1|TRBJ2-5|-|-|13
TGCAGCGTTGACCGGCAGCGAACGGGGACCCAGTACTTC
CSVDRQRTGTQYF
>TRBV7-9|TRBJ2-1|-|-|14
TGTGCCAGCAGCTTCCACAGCTCCTACAATGAGCAGTTCTTC
CASSFHSSYNEQFF
>TRBV30|TRBJ1-3|-|many|11
TGTGCCTGGACACGTGGAAACACCATATATTTT
CAWTRGNTIYF
>TRBV6-6|TRBJ1-2|-|-|15
TGTGCCAGCAGTTACTTTGCCGGAGAAACTATGATTGGCACCTTC
CASSYFAGETMIGTF
>TRBV19|TRBJ2-1|-|-|14
TGTGCCAGTAAAAGGAGCGGAAACGCCAATGAGCAGTTCTTC
CASKRSGNANEQFF
>TRBV28|TRBJ1-4|-|-|14
TGTGCCAGCAGGCGGGACACCTCAAGGGAAAAACTGTTTTTT
CASRRDTSREKLFF
>TRBV4-2|TRBJ2-2|-|-|18
TGTGCCAGCAGCCAAAGACAGTCCAGAAACGCGAACACCGGGGAGCTGTTTTTT
CASSQRQSRNANTGELFF
>TRBV4-3|TRBJ1-6|TRBD1|-|15
TGCGCCAGCAGTCAGGGGGGGATGAATAATTCACCCCTCCACTTT
CASSQGGMNNSPLHF
>TRBV11-2|TRBJ1-1|TRBD1|-|16
TGTGCCAGCAGCTTCCCGAGGACAGGGGGGAATACTGAAGCTTTCTTT
CASSFPRTGGNTEAFF
>TRBV18|TRBJ1-4|-|-|12
TGTGCCAGCTCACCACACAAAGAAAAACTGTTTTTT
CASSPHKEKLFF
>TRBV5-1|TRBJ1-2|TRBD1|-|18
TGCGCCAGCAGCTCTCTTCGGACCGACAGGGGCAACTTATATGGCTACACCTTC
CASSSLRTDRGNLYGYTF
>TRBV4-1|TRBJ1-1|-|-|14
TGCGCCAGCAGCCCCTCTCGGCAGGGAACTGAAGCTTTCTTT
CASSPSRQGTEAFF